This T cell receptor beta chain was identified during a study of CD8 T cells in ankylosing spondylitis (dated by TCRdb to about 2017). Study-wide context: The study profiled T cell receptor beta repertoires in healthy donors and ankylosing spondylitis patients to find disease-linked TCR variants. Peripheral blood was sampled, and synovial fluid was additionally collected from ankylosing spondylitis patients. In total, the full study cohort was made up of over a hundred healthy donors and some 26 ankylosing spondylitis patients.

CDR1 and CDR2 are drawn from the germline V gene: SGHAT, FQNNGV. The CDR3 numbers 20 residues from cysteine through phenylalanine. The entry retains the CDR3 DNA only, 60 bases that are in frame from base 1. At the junction V is shortened by 5 bases and J by 2 bases, with 30 bases in between. This clonotype showed up many times. Its antigen is currently not known. No much larger clone is present one base from it, and per-base qualities are unavailable. TCRdb shows the sequencer as Illumina HiSeq 2500. Quantitative 5'-RACE with molecular barcodes was the method used to prepare the TCR beta libraries. The original methods were these. A new computational method, built on a probabilistic model of VDJ rearrangement, was used to identify disease-linked TCR variants. The public sequencing data were trimmed at Q25 with fastp and processed into clonotypes with MiXCR by TCRdb, which kept only in-frame beta chains. Each entry merges the rows of one CDR3 protein and shows their most common DNA and genes. The V and J calls were not made by the authors but by TCRdb's processing. The sample yields about 240,000 distinct CDR3 sequences; 9.5% to 12% were counted once. The top ten clonotypes cover less than 8% of the sample.

Overall study results and their limits: Blood from ankylosing spondylitis patients appeared to be characterized by a TCR beta motif made up of about 8 highly homologous amino acid variants. A CD8+ phenotype was shown by the disease-linked clones, which were found at relatively low frequencies in peripheral blood. Some motif variants were previously reported in synovial fluid and blood of reactive arthritis patients, suggesting common disease-initiation mechanisms. Significant enrichment of the disease-linked clones was reported in matched synovial fluid samples from ankylosing spondylitis patients.

The material sequenced was blood, either unsorted or a sorted T cell fraction (not recorded which). The sequence was collected from a male donor with ankylosing spondylitis or in good health (not recorded which). The sequence joins TRBV11-2 to TRBJ1-1; the D gene assignment is ambiguous. Here is the DNA: TGTGCCAGCAGCCCTCGACATCAACTCGGACGTTGGCGTGATAACACTGAAGCTTTCTTT. Its coded protein is CASSPRHQLGRWRDNTEAFF.